This TCR beta chain was recovered during a study of cytomegalovirus exposure and HLA in healthy donors. Worth noting for this clone: The antigen is not known.

With 2 bases removed from V and 2 bases from J, the gap between germline ends came to 10 bases. Germline CDR1 reads MNHEY; CDR2 reads SVGAGI. CDR3 length equals 14 residues. The PCR contained 60 Vbeta and 13 Jbeta primers. The assay was immunoSEQ multiplex PCR, and TCRdb's table has in-frame clones only and misses some. The table lists about 190,000 clones, roughly 80% of them singletons, with 1.6% in the top ten. Healthy bone marrow donors supplied every sample. General study results and limits: Follow-up analysis later connected one missense variant in DCLRE1C with trimming of TCR beta V- and J-genes.

This TCR came from a woman aged 18-35 years in good health and CMV-seronegative. Sequenced sample: PBMCs. The V and J genes are TRBV6-5 and TRBJ2-7, with a possible D match to TRBD2 (6 bases). The CDR3 coding sequence is TGTGCCAGCAGTTACCTTTCGGGGGCCTACGAGCAGTACTTC. Translating it yields CASSYLSGAYEQYF.